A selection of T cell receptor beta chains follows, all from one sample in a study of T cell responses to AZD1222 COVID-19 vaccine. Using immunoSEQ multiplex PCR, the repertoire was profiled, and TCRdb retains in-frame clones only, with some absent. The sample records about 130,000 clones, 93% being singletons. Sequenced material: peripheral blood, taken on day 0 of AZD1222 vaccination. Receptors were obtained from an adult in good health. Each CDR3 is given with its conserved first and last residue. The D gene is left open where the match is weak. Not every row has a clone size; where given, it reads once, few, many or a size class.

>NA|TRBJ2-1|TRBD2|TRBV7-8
CASSLNRERGGAWNEQFF
TGTGCCAGCAGCTTAAATAGGGAGCGCGGGGGGGCCTGGAATGAGCAGTTCTTC
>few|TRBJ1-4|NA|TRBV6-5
CASSSSEEGNEKLFF
TGTGCCAGCAGTTCCTCGGAGGAGGGGAATGAAAAACTGTTTTTT
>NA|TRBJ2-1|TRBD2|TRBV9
CASSTSGGYNEQFF
TGTGCCAGCAGCACAAGCGGGGGCTACAATGAGCAGTTCTTC
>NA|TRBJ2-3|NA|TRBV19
CASSTGRGDTQYF
TGTGCCAGTAGTACCGGGAGAGGGGATACGCAGTATTTT
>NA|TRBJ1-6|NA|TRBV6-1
CATSQQSSYNSPLHF
TGTGCCACCAGTCAGCAGAGCTCCTATAATTCACCCCTCCACTTT
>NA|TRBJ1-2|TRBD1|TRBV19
CASSNYGQGAVSGYTF
TGTGCCAGTAGCAACTACGGGCAGGGGGCGGTCAGTGGCTACACCTTC
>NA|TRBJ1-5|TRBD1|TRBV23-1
CARTGGNSNQPQHF
TGCGCCAGGACAGGGGGTAATAGCAATCAGCCCCAGCATTTT
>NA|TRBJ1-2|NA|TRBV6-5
CASSYSRQPLWGYTF
TGTGCCAGCAGTTACTCGAGACAGCCGCTATGGGGCTACACCTTC
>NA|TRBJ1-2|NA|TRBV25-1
CASSDRASGYTF
TGTGCCAGCAGTGACAGGGCGAGTGGCTACACCTTC
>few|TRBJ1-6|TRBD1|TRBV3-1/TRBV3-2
CASSKDRDSPLHF
TGTGCCAGCAGCAAAGACAGGGATTCACCCCTCCACTTT
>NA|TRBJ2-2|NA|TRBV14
CASSQELVTGELFF
TGTGCCAGCAGCCAAGAACTGGTGACCGGGGAGCTGTTTTTT
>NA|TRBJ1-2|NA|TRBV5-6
CASSLQVIGYTF
TGTGCCAGCAGCCTTCAGGTGATCGGCTACACCTTC
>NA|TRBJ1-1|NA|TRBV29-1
CSVGGPRTEAFF
TGCAGCGTTGGGGGGCCTCGGACCGAAGCTTTCTTT
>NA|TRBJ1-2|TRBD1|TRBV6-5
CASSYSPGTGYYGYTF
TGTGCCAGCAGTTACTCACCCGGGACAGGTTACTATGGCTACACCTTC
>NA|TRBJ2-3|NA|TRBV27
CASGGSSHTDTQYF
TGTGCCAGCGGAGGTAGCAGCCACACAGATACGCAGTATTTT
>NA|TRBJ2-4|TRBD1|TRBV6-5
CASSRQGANIQYF
TGTGCCAGCAGCCGACAGGGTGCAAACATTCAGTACTTC